Listed below are T cell receptor beta chains from one sample, sequenced in a study of T cells in Graves' hyperthyroidism and ophthalmopathy. TCRdb ran MiXCR on the multiplex PCR reads and lists one entry per CDR3 protein. The table has hundreds of thousands of distinct CDR3 sequences, around 45% seen once. The sample taken for sequencing was peripheral blood or thyroid tissue (not recorded which). These receptors originate from a woman aged 18-35 years with Graves' hyperthyroidism. CDR3s include the opening cysteine and the closing phenylalanine or tryptophan. D genes are given only for firm matches. Clone size appears in some rows only: once, few, many, or a class for an expanded clone.

J	size	length	D	V	DNA	CDR3
TRBJ2-7	.	14	.	TRBV6-1	TGTGCCAGCAGTGATTCTGGGGGAGGCGACGAGCAGTACTTC	CASSDSGGGDEQYF
TRBJ1-1	.	12	TRBD1	TRBV24-1	TGTGCCACCAGTAGAGACAGGGGTGAAGCTTTCTTT	CATSRDRGEAFF
TRBJ2-5	.	15	.	TRBV27	TGTGCCAGCAGTTTGACCAGGGGCGTCCAAGAGACCCAGTACTTC	CASSLTRGVQETQYF
TRBJ2-3	few	13	TRBD1	TRBV24-1	TGTGCCACCAGTGGACAGGGTTCAGATACGCAGTATTTT	CATSGQGSDTQYF
TRBJ1-2	few	14	TRBD1	TRBV7-2	TGTGCCAGCACCACACAGGGGATCAACTATGGCTACACCTTC	CASTTQGINYGYTF
TRBJ1-2	.	11	.	TRBV29-1	TGCAGCGCTAACGACGTCCGGGGCTACACCTTC	CSANDVRGYTF
TRBJ1-5	.	14	TRBD1	TRBV12-3/TRBV12-4	TGTGCCAGCAGTAGAGGGGGCGCAGGTCAGCCCCGGCATTTT	CASSRGGAGQPRHF
TRBJ1-1	few	15	.	TRBV9	TGTGCCAGCAGCGACTCTTTGGAGGCGAACACTGAAGCTTTCTTT	CASSDSLEANTEAFF
TRBJ2-5	few	14	.	TRBV7-2	TGTGCCAGCAGCTGGGGGGCCAAACAGGGGACCCAGTACTTC	CASSWGAKQGTQYF
TRBJ1-6	few	13	.	TRBV10-3	TGTGCCAGCACCTTACGTGGGAATTCACCCCTCCACTTT	CASTLRGNSPLHF
TRBJ1-2	.	15	.	TRBV6-1	TGTGCCAGCACCAAATTGACCCTTTCGAACTATGGCTACACCTTC	CASTKLTLSNYGYTF